These 21 T cell receptor beta chains came from one sample sequenced in a study of Ad26.COV2.S vaccination and SARS-CoV-2 variants. Treatment reported: approximately 18 received Ad26.COV2.S at low or high dose, single or two shots; a few received placebo; per-sample allocation not given. At day 63 after the first vaccine or placebo injection, samples were drawn. Method: immunoSEQ multiplex PCR; TCRdb's copy keeps in-frame clones and lacks some. This table has hundreds of thousands of clones, roughly 90% appearing once. Sequences were derived from peripheral blood, sampled in a trial of Ad26.COV2.S vaccine versus placebo. These receptors all come from a person between 18 and 60 years old who received the Ad26.COV2.S COVID-19 vaccine or a placebo.

The V and J genes are TRBV7-3 and TRBJ2-7; D remains unclear. Germline V CDR1 and CDR2: SGHTA, FQGTGA. V was cut by 5 bases and J by 2 bases, with 10 bases left in between. This CDR3 spans 13 amino acids. The CDR3 loop reads CASSPSNTYEQYF. The DNA for the CDR3 is TGTGCCAGCAGCCCAAGTAACACCTACGAGCAGTACTTC.

The CDR3 region has the DNA TGCAGTGCTAGTCCGACCTCTGGGGCCAACGTCCTGACTTTC. Its protein product is CSASPTSGANVLTF. The chain uses TRBV20-1 and TRBJ2-6; unclear D gene. Germline assignment: CDR1 DFQATT and CDR2 SNEGSKA (reference sequence). The germline V and J ends were trimmed by 3 bases and 0 bases, with 6 bases remaining between them. This CDR3 is built from 14 residues.

The chain links TRBV7-9 to TRBJ2-3; D ambiguous. Germline V gives CDR1 SEHNR, CDR2 FQNEAQ (reference sequence). With 5 bases removed from V and 1 base from J, the gap between germline ends came to 19 bases. The CDR3 sequence is 17 residues long. DNA of the CDR3: TGTGCCAGCAGCCGGCAACTAAGGACGATCCGCACAGATACGCAGTATTTT. Translation: CASSRQLRTIRTDTQYF. Full variable domain (missing parts from reference TRBV7-9 and TRBJ2-3): DTGVSQNPRHKITKRGQNVTFRCDPISEHNRLYWYRQTLGQGPEFLTYFQNEAQLEKSRLLSDRFSAERPKGSFSTLEIQRTEQGDSAMYLCASSRQLRTIRTDTQYFGPGTRLTVL.

The genes are TRBV4-2 and TRBJ1-5; D unresolved. This CDR3 contains 15 residues. The V end lost 0 bases, the J end lost 6 bases, and 12 bases lay between the germline ends. CDR1 is LGHNA, CDR2 YNFKEQ, per germline. The chain's CDR3 is CASSQDAGIGQPQHF. CDR3 coding DNA: TGTGCCAGCAGCCAAGATGCCGGAATCGGTCAGCCCCAGCATTTT.

CDR3 protein: CAISLGLGSVETQYF. CDR3 DNA sequence: TGTGCCATCTCGTTAGGGTTGGGTTCGGTGGAGACCCAGTACTTC. The chain recombines TRBV10-3 with TRBJ2-5; D unclear. This CDR3 is 15 amino acids long. V lost 8 bases and J 5 bases, leaving 21 bases between the germline ends. CDR1 is ENHRY, CDR2 SYGVKD, per germline.

This clone appeared once. The chain employs TRBV6-5 and TRBJ2-3, with 7 positions matching TRBD1. Germline values: CDR1 MNHEY, CDR2 SVGAGI. Unmatched junction bases numbered 9, after V lost 5 bases and J lost 4 bases. The CDR3 sequence is 15 residues long. The CDR3 sequence is CASSLDRVKSDTQYF. The CDR3 nucleotides are TGTGCCAGCAGTCTAGACAGGGTAAAGTCAGATACGCAGTATTTT.

The table lists this clone with a count of one. Additional DNA sequences in this sample encode the identical CDR3. V usage is TRBV30 and J usage is TRBJ2-7; D uncertain. Per germline, CDR1 GTSNPN and CDR2 SVGIG (reference sequence). V lost 0 bases and J lost 1, with 4 bases in between. The CDR3 length is 12 residues. CDR3 bases: TGTGCCTGGAGTGTCTCTTCCTACGAGCAGTACTTC. Amino acid sequence: CAWSVSSYEQYF.

For this clone: The same CDR3 arises from other DNA sequences in this sample as well. In DNA, the CDR3 is TGTGCCAGCAGTGAAGGGTTCAATGAGCAGTTCTTC. Translating it yields CASSEGFNEQFF. The chain employs TRBV6-1 and TRBJ2-1; no definite D call. The CDR3 extends over 12 amino acids. Trimming took off 1 base at V and 6 bases at J, with 4 bases between the two ends. From germline, CDR1 is MNHNS and CDR2 SASEGT.

The CDR3 protein is CASSFFGDYNEQFF. As DNA, the CDR3 is TGTGCCAGCAGTTTTTTCGGGGACTACAATGAGCAGTTCTTC. The chain joins TRBV28 to TRBJ2-1, with TRBD2 as a possible D gene (5 bases). The V gene's germline CDR1 is MDHEN and CDR2 SYDVKM. This CDR3 comprises 14 residues. The V end was cut by 3 bases, the J end by 3 bases, with 9 bases between. Based on the CDR3 plus reference TRBV28 and TRBJ2-1, the full variable domain is DVKVTQSSRYLVKRTGEKVFLECVQDMDHENMFWYRQDPGLGLRLIYFSYDVKMKEKGDIPEGYSVSREKKERFSLILESASTNQTSMYLCASSFFGDYNEQFFGPGTRLTVL.

J is TRBJ2-5 and V is TRBV7-9; D may be TRBD1 (5 bases). CDR1 is SEHNR, CDR2 FQNEAQ, per germline (reference sequence). The CDR3 length is 13 residues. The V and J ends lost 5 bases and 1 base respectively, with 8 bases between them. The CDR3 region is CASSQDTQETQYF. CDR3 nucleotide sequence: TGTGCCAGCAGCCAGGACACCCAAGAGACCCAGTACTTC.

This chain uses TRBV28 with TRBJ2-2; the D is unclear. V dropped 2 bases and J dropped 1 base, with 14 bases sitting between them. The CDR3 length is 17 residues. Germline lookup yields CDR1 MDHEN and CDR2 SYDVKM. The DNA of the CDR3 is TGTGCCAGCAGTTTAATGGAAGCCAGTCTGAACACCGGGGAGCTGTTTTTT. Translating it yields CASSLMEASLNTGELFF.

The J gene is TRBJ1-5, the V gene TRBV18; tentative D call: TRBD1 (5 bases). Trimming cost V 8 bases and J 1 base, with 9 bases left between them. The germline V gene encodes CDR1 KGHSH and CDR2 LQKENI. The CDR3 contains 13 residues. Here the CDR3 reads CASRDRSNQPQHF. The CDR3 DNA follows: TGTGCCAGCCGAGACAGAAGCAATCAGCCCCAGCATTTT.

V gene TRBV5-1 combines with J gene TRBJ2-1; 9 positions agree with TRBD2. The germline CDR1 and CDR2 sequences are SGHRS and YFSETQ. The trim removed 7 bases at V and 4 bases at J, leaving 9 bases unmatched. This CDR3 comprises 15 residues. The CDR3 region is CASGNSGSGYNEQFF. The CDR3, as DNA: TGCGCCAGCGGGAATAGCGGGAGCGGGTACAATGAGCAGTTCTTC.

The J gene is TRBJ2-7, the V gene TRBV10-2, with D unclear. Germline-derived CDR1 and CDR2 are WSHSY and SAAADI. The CDR3 has 15 amino acids. Trimming shortened V by 5 bases and J by 0 bases, and 14 bases separated the two germline ends. The chain's CDR3 is CASSQNYDGSYEQYF. The CDR3 coding sequence is TGCGCCAGCAGTCAAAACTACGACGGCTCCTACGAGCAGTACTTC.

V gene TRBV20-1 combines with J gene TRBJ2-5, with D tentatively TRBD1 (5 bases). Germline assignment: CDR1 DFQATT and CDR2 SNEGSKA (reference sequence). The CDR3 is 10 amino acids. This chain's CDR3 is CRGVGETQYF. Here the CDR3 DNA reads TGCAGAGGGGTGGGGGAGACCCAGTACTTC.

The chain uses TRBV6-2 or TRBV6-3 and TRBJ1-1; D remains unclear. The ends were cut back, 3 bases at V and 6 bases at J, with 14 bases in the middle. Germline V lookup: CDR1 MNHEY, CDR2 SVGEGT. The CDR3 has 14 amino acids. CDR3 bases: TGTGCCAGCAGTTATATGAGGGAAATCTCTGAAGCTTTCTTT. It is translated as CASSYMREISEAFF.

The gene calls are TRBV4-3 and TRBJ2-7; TRBD1 might be the D (6 bases). Trimming stripped 2 bases from V and 1 base from J, with 9 bases between. The germline V gene has CDR1 LGHNA and CDR2 YSLEER. The CDR3 totals 14 residues. The CDR3 DNA follows: TGCGCCAGCAGCCAAACCGGACAGTCCTACGAGCAGTACTTC. It is translated as CASSQTGQSYEQYF.

CDR3 region: CSVVGQGASSIYGYTF. The CDR3, as DNA: TGCAGCGTTGTGGGACAGGGGGCTTCTTCAATCTATGGCTACACCTTC. The chain combines TRBV29-1 with TRBJ1-2; 12 bases are shared with TRBD1. CDR3 length: 16 amino acids. Germline CDR1 and CDR2: SQVTM and ANQGSEA. V lost 4 bases, J lost 4 bases, and 10 bases stayed unmatched.

This clone appeared a single time. The chain combines TRBV5-1 with TRBJ2-6; no clear D gene. The CDR3 covers 14 residues. Germline V lookup: CDR1 SGHRS, CDR2 YFSETQ. V shed 10 bases and J shed 2 bases, with 13 bases lying between them. The CDR3 loop is CASAGDPGANVLTF. In DNA form, the CDR3 reads TGCGCCTCAGCTGGAGACCCTGGGGCCAACGTCCTGACTTTC.

The CDR3 reads CASSYSGSYGYTF. CDR3 DNA: TGTGCCAGCAGTTACTCTGGCAGCTATGGCTACACCTTC. The rearrangement links TRBV6-2 or TRBV6-3 to TRBJ1-2; D unresolved. The CDR3 runs to 13 residues. V lost 0 bases and J lost 4, with 6 bases in between. The germline CDR1 and CDR2 sequences are MNHEY and SVGEGT.

The gene calls are TRBV7-3 and TRBJ1-5; tentatively, D is TRBD1 (5 bases). Germline V gene data show CDR1 as SGHTA and CDR2 as FQGTGA. The CDR3 is made up of 13 amino acids. With 5 bases removed from V and 4 bases from J, the gap between germline ends came to 9 bases. The CDR3 DNA follows: TGTGCCAGCAGCAAAGGGGTGAATCAGCCCCAGCATTTT. Residues: CASSKGVNQPQHF.